One sample yielded the 22 T cell receptor beta chains listed below, sequenced in a study of CD8 T cells in ankylosing spondylitis. Overall study findings and caveats: Among TCR beta sequences, a motif of eight or nine highly homologous variants appeared characteristic of ankylosing spondylitis blood.

The antigens these receptors bind are not known. TCRdb fed the 5' RACE reads into MiXCR, producing one record per CDR3 protein. This sample has some 700,000 distinct CDR3 sequences, with about 20% found just once. Sample: blood, either unsorted or a sorted T cell fraction (not recorded which). All receptors come from a male donor with ankylosing spondylitis.

This clonotype was seen a few times. The DNA for the CDR3 is TGCGCCAGCAGCCAGGCCCCCGGTTCGACTGAAGCTTTCTTT. Translated: CASSQAPGSTEAFF. This sequence joins TRBV4-1 and TRBJ1-1; D call uncertain. CDR1 and CDR2 from the germline V gene are MGHRA and YSYEKL. V gave up 3 bases and J gave up 5 bases, with 13 bases separating them. The CDR3 has 14 amino acids.

This chain links TRBV6-5 with TRBJ2-2; D remains ambiguous. Germline values: CDR1 MNHEY, CDR2 SVGAGI. Trimming took off 0 bases at V and 4 bases at J, with 9 bases between the two ends. CDR3 length: 15 amino acids. As DNA, the CDR3 is TGTGCCAGCAGTTACTCGGGCAGCTTCACCGGGGAGCTGTTTTTT. This gives the protein CASSYSGSFTGELFF.

The chain uses TRBV5-6 and TRBJ1-6, with D perhaps matching TRBD1 (6 bases). Germline-derived CDR1 and CDR2 are SGHDT and YYEEEE. V was cut by 3 bases and J by 8 bases, with 15 bases left in between. The CDR3 length is 15 residues. This chain's CDR3 is CASSSSQGLDSPLHF. The CDR3 DNA follows: TGTGCCAGCAGCTCATCACAGGGTTTGGATTCACCCCTCCACTTT.

The table lists this clonotype with a few counts. This chain joins TRBV15 and TRBJ1-2, with 8 bases identical to TRBD1. Losses at the gene ends were 5 bases for V and 5 bases for J; bases not matched to a gene: 10. Per the germline V gene, CDR1 is LNHNV and CDR2 is YYDKDF (reference sequence). The CDR3 is 15 residues long. The CDR3 loop is CATSVGGTGQYGYTF. In DNA, the CDR3 is TGTGCCACCAGCGTCGGGGGGACAGGACAATATGGCTACACCTTC.

This clonotype has a count of ten or more. The rearrangement uses TRBV28 and TRBJ1-3, with D possibly TRBD1 on 5 matching bases. The germline V gene has CDR1 MDHEN and CDR2 SYDVKM. This CDR3 spans 16 amino acids. Trimming took off 4 bases at V and 0 bases at J, with 13 bases between the two ends. This CDR3 reads CASSSGTPGSGNTIYF. The CDR3 nucleotides are TGTGCCAGCAGTTCGGGGACTCCTGGCTCTGGAAACACCATATATTTT.

This clonotype was observed a few times. V usage is TRBV6-5 and J usage is TRBJ2-2, with 9 positions matching TRBD2. V dropped 2 bases and J dropped 0; count of bases not matched to a gene: 4. The germline V gene encodes CDR1 MNHEY and CDR2 SVGAGI. The CDR3 is 17 residues long. The CDR3 coding sequence is TGTGCCAGCAGTTACGCCGGACTAGCGCCGAACACCGGGGAGCTGTTTTTT. Amino acid sequence: CASSYAGLAPNTGELFF.

The rearrangement uses TRBV5-1 and TRBJ2-1; D may be TRBD1 (7 bases). The germline gives CDR1 SGHRS, CDR2 YFSETQ. This CDR3 contains 14 residues. Trimming cost V 4 bases and J 6 bases, with 14 bases left between them. The CDR3 DNA reads as TGCGCCAGCAGCGGCGGGACAGAATTCAATGAGCAGTTCTTC. Its protein is CASSGGTEFNEQFF.

The V gene is TRBV7-2, the J gene TRBJ2-1; the D is unclear. V lost 8 bases and J 9 bases, leaving 11 bases between the germline ends. Germline CDR1 and CDR2: SGHTA and FQGNSA. This CDR3 has 11 amino acids. The DNA of the CDR3 is TGTGCCAGCGCAAGGTATGGTGAGCAGTTCTTC. Its protein product is CASARYGEQFF.

The chain employs TRBV5-1 and TRBJ1-2; D is uncertain. The CDR3 loop spans 13 amino acids. Germline V lookup: CDR1 SGHRS, CDR2 YFSETQ. V was clipped by 4 bases and J by 6 bases, with 13 bases between them. Written as DNA, the CDR3 is TGCGCCAGCAGCCCGCAAGGGAGGGATGGCTACACCTTC. Its protein is CASSPQGRDGYTF. Drawing the rest from reference TRBV5-1 and TRBJ1-2, the complete variable domain is KAGVTQTPRYLIKTRGQQVTLSCSPISGHRSVSWYQQTPGQGLQFLFEYFSETQRNKGNFPGRFSGRQFSNSRSEMNVSTLELGDSALYLCASSPQGRDGYTFGSGTRLTVV.

This chain joins TRBV6-2 or TRBV6-3 and TRBJ2-7, with a tentative D call TRBD1 (6 bases). Looked up from germline, CDR1 is MNHEY and CDR2 is SVGEGT. Trimming took off 7 bases at V and 3 bases at J, with 10 bases between the two ends. This CDR3 has 12 residues. CDR3 amino acids: CASNGQFYEQYF. The CDR3 DNA reads TGTGCCAGCAATGGACAGTTCTACGAGCAGTACTTC.

The sample holds a few counts of this clonotype. V and J are TRBV6-1 and TRBJ2-1, with 8 bases that match TRBD1. Per the germline V gene, CDR1 is MNHNS and CDR2 is SASEGT. The CDR3 sequence is 14 residues long. V shed 5 bases and J 3 bases; nucleotides not matched to a gene: 3. The CDR3 DNA is TGTGCCAGCAGTCCAGGGGGCATCTACAATGAGCAGTTCTTC. Protein product: CASSPGGIYNEQFF.

This clonotype showed up just a few times. The chain joins TRBV5-1 to TRBJ1-1; D is possibly TRBD1 (5 bases). This CDR3 contains 15 residues. The V end lost 0 bases, the J end lost 1 base, and 10 bases lay between the germline ends. CDR1 is SGHRS and CDR2 is YFSETQ in the germline V gene. The DNA of the CDR3 is TGCGCCAGCAGCTTGGCGGCGCAGGGGAACACTGAAGCTTTCTTT. Translating it yields CASSLAAQGNTEAFF.

The chain carries TRBV28 and TRBJ2-5; 7 nucleotides align to TRBD2. The CDR3 runs 17 residues. V lost 3 bases to trimming and J lost 0 bases; unmatched junction nucleotides: 10. The germline gives CDR1 MDHEN, CDR2 SYDVKM. CDR3 sequence (DNA): TGTGCCAGCAGTTTCACCCGGGACTACTCTTACCAAGAGACCCAGTACTTC. Protein sequence: CASSFTRDYSYQETQYF.

This clonotype has ten or more counts. The rearrangement uses TRBV3-1 and TRBJ2-7; maybe TRBD1 (5 bases). This CDR3 spans 13 amino acids. Germline CDR1 is LGHDT and CDR2 is YNNKEL (reference sequence). The V end was cut by 5 bases, the J end by 3 bases, with 11 bases between. DNA for the CDR3: TGTGCCAGCAGCTCGGACAAGGTCTACGAGCAGTACTTC. It is translated as CASSSDKVYEQYF.

This clonotype turned up a few times. The V gene is TRBV7-2, the J gene TRBJ2-2; 15 bases align to TRBD2. This CDR3 is 17 amino acids long. V lost 5 bases, J lost 4 bases, and 5 bases stayed unmatched. CDR1 and CDR2 (germline): SGHTA, FQGNSA. CDR3: CASSVKGLAGGTGELFF. For the CDR3, the DNA is TGTGCCAGCAGCGTAAAGGGACTAGCGGGAGGCACCGGGGAGCTGTTTTTT.

This clonotype was counted between two and nine times. V and J are TRBV11-2 and TRBJ1-1; TRBD1 aligns across 7 bases. Germline CDR1 is SGHAT and CDR2 is FQNNGV. V was pared by 6 bases and J by 1 base, with 23 bases of the junction left unmatched. This CDR3 contains 20 residues. CDR3 residues: CASSRLRAGGGRGPNTEAFF. The CDR3, as DNA: TGTGCCAGCAGTCGCCTTCGGGCAGGGGGTGGTCGAGGTCCGAACACTGAAGCTTTCTTT.

The chain joins TRBV7-9 to TRBJ2-5, with TRBD1 matching 7 bases. CDR3 size: 14 residues. Germline CDR1 SEHNR, CDR2 FQNEAQ (reference sequence). V was clipped by 4 bases and J by 5 bases; unmatched bases: 7. The chain's CDR3 is CASSSKDRRETQYF. The DNA for the CDR3 is TGTGCCAGCAGCTCAAAGGACAGGAGGGAGACCCAGTACTTC. The variable domain in full, completed from reference TRBV7-9 and TRBJ2-5, reads DTGVSQNPRHKITKRGQNVTFRCDPISEHNRLYWYRQTLGQGPEFLTYFQNEAQLEKSRLLSDRFSAERPKGSFSTLEIQRTEQGDSAMYLCASSSKDRRETQYFGPGTRLLVL.

This clonotype occurred a few times. V usage is TRBV9 and J usage is TRBJ2-1, with no clear D. Germline-derived CDR1 and CDR2 are SGDLS and YYNGEE. This CDR3 contains 15 residues. The V end lost 3 bases, the J end lost 6 bases, and 16 bases lay between the germline ends. CDR3 in DNA: TGTGCCAGCAGCGCCCCAGACTTCGCCGCCAATGAGCAGTTCTTC. Its protein product is CASSAPDFAANEQFF.

The V gene is TRBV3-1, the J gene TRBJ2-7; 11 bases align to TRBD2. The germline V gene encodes CDR1 LGHDT and CDR2 YNNKEL (reference sequence). The length of the CDR3 is 15 residues. Trimming at V came to 6 bases and at J to 5 bases, leaving 9 bases not matched to a gene. This CDR3 is CASRPSTSGEDEQYF. CDR3 nucleotide sequence: TGTGCCAGCAGGCCCTCGACTAGCGGGGAGGACGAGCAGTACTTC.

The chain carries TRBV3-1 and TRBJ2-5; 10 positions agree with TRBD2. Germline-derived CDR1 and CDR2 are LGHDT and YNNKEL (reference sequence). The J segment lost 1 base and the V segment lost 6 bases, leaving 8 bases of the junction unmatched. The CDR3 is made up of 16 amino acids. For the CDR3, the DNA is TGTGCCAGCAGAAGGACTAGCGGTACTTCCCAAGAGACCCAGTACTTC. Residues: CASRRTSGTSQETQYF.

This clonotype was observed a few times. The chain combines TRBV2 with TRBJ1-1; unclear D gene. Germline V CDR1 and CDR2: SNHLY, FYNNEI. The CDR3 has 12 residues. Trimming took 6 bases from V and 3 from J, leaving 8 bases between them. The CDR3 sequence: CASRTEYTEAFF. The CDR3 region has the DNA TGTGCCAGCAGGACCGAGTACACTGAAGCTTTCTTT.

This clonotype was counted only a few times. J is TRBJ1-5 and V is TRBV12-3 or TRBV12-4, with D uncertain. The CDR3 is made up of 12 amino acids. Deletions cut 6 bases from V and 3 bases from J, with 6 bases between. This CDR3 is CASRQFNQPQHF. Written as DNA, the CDR3 is TGTGCCAGCAGACAATTCAATCAGCCCCAGCATTTT.